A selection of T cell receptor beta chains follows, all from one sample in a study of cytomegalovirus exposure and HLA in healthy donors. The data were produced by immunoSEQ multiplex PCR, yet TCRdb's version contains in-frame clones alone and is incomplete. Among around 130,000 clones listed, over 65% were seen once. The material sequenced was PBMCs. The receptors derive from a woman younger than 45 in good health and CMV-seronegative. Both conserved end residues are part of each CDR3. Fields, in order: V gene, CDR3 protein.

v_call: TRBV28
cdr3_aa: CASGPRGINYGYTF

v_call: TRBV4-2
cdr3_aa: CASSQKGILGADTQYF

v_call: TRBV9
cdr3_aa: CASSPQTGGYTGELFF

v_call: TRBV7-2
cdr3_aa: CASSPISGGAPDTQYF

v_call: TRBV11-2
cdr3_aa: CASSPSSGNNQPQHF

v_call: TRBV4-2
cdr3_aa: CASSQGPQGTFGNTIYF

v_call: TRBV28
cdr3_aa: CASSDREAFF

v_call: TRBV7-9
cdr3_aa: CASSPQGERNEQYF

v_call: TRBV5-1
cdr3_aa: CASSQQGDSYEQYF

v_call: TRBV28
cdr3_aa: CASGSYRNTDTQYF

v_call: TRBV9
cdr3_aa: CASSVEYRGVYTF

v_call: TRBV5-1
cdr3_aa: CASSLAQDWGYTF

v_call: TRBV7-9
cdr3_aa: CASSSSPPDTEAFF

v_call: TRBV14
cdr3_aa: CASSHRGSETQYF

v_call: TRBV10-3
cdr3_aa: CAISEIGQGAGMAFF

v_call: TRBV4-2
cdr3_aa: CASSQVAGGPYEQYF

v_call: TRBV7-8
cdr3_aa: CASSLAGFTEGETQYF

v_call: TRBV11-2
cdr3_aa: CASSLSGAGTDTQYF

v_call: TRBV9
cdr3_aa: CASSVVPLAGGTDTQYF

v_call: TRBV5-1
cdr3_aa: CASREGVQGELFF

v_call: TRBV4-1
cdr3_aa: CASSQHRDQETQYF

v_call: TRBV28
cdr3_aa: CAGQGARYETQYF

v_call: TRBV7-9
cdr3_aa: CASSLYWAAMSGANVLTF

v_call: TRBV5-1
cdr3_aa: CASSLAVNEQFF

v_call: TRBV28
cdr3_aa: CASRTDSNQPQHF

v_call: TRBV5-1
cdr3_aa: CASSPIQGTGNEQFF

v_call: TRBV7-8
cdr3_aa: CASSERVNTNYGYTF

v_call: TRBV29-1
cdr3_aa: CSVERQGRETQYF

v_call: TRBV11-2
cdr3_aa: CASSFKQGTEAFF

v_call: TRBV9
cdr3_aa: CASGVGRGDTIYF

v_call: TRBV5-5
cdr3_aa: CASSLMAGTVYGYTF

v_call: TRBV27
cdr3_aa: CASSLDRTYGYTF

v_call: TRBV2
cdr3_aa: CANTQLGGSNEQFF

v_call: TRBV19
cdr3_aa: CASSISGGGSGANVLTF

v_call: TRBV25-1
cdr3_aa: CASSEYEGANTGELFF

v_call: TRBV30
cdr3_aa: CAWEPRVCGYTF

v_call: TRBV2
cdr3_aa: CASSESRQDYNEQFF

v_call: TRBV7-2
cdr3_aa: CASSFASTSTDTQYF

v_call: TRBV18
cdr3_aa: CASSPPSATGVGSNEQFF

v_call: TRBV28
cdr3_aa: CASRMTGLGEKLFF